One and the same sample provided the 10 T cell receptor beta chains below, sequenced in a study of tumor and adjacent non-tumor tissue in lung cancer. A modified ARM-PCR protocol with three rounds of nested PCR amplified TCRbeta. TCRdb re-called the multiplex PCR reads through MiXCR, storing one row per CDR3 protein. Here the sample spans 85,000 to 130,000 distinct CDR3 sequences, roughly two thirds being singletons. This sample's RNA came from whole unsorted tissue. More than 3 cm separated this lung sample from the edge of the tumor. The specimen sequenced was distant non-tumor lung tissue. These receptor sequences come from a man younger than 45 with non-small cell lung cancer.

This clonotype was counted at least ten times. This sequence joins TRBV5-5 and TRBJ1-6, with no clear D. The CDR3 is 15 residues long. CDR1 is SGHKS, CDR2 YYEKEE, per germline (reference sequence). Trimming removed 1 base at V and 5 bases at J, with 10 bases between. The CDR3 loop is CASSLYSGNNSPLHF. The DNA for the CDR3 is TGTGCCAGCAGCTTGTATTCTGGGAATAATTCACCCCTCCACTTT.

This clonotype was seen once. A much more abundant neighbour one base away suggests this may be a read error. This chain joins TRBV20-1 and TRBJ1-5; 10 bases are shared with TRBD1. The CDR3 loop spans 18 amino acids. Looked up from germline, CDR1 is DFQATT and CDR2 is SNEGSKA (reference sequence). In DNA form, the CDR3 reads TGCAGTGCTAGACCCCCCCCGACAGGGGGCATTCAAGATCAGCCCAAGCATTTT. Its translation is CSARPPPTGGIQDQPKHF.

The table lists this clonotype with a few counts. CDR3 residues: CASSQDLRTVQFF. The CDR3 bases are TGTGCCAGCAGCCAAGATCTACGGACAGTGCAGTTCTTC. V usage is TRBV14 and J usage is TRBJ2-1; the D gene is possibly TRBD1 (6 bases). Germline V gives CDR1 SGHDN, CDR2 FVKESK. The CDR3 has 13 amino acids. V shed 0 bases and J shed 12 bases, with 12 bases lying between them.

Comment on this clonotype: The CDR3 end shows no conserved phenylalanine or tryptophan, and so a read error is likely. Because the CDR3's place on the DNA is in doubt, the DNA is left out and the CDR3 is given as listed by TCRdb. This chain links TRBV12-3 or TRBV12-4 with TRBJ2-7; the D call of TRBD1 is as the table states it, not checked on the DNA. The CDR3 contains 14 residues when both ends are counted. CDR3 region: CASSPQPQGHEQYI.

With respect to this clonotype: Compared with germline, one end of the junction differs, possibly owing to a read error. CDR3 DNA sequence: TGTGCCAGCAGCTTAGTAGAGGGCTACACCTTT. It specifies CASSLVEGYTF. V and J are TRBV11-2 and TRBJ1-2; D unclear. Looked up from germline, CDR1 is SGHAT and CDR2 is FQNNGV. CDR3 size: 11 residues. Filled out from reference TRBV11-2 and TRBJ1-2, the complete variable domain reads EAGVAQSPRYKIIEKRQSVAFWCNPISGHATLYWYQQILGQGPKLLIQFQNNGVVDDSQLPKDRFSAERLKGVDSTLKIQPAKLEDSAVYLCASSLVEGYTFGSGTRLTVV.

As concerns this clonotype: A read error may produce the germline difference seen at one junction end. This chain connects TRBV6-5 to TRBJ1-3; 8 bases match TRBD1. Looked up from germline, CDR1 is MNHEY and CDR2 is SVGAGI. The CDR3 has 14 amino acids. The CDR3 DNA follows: TGTGCCAGCAGTTACGATCAGGGGGCTTACACCGTATATTTT. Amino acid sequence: CASSYDQGAYTVYF.

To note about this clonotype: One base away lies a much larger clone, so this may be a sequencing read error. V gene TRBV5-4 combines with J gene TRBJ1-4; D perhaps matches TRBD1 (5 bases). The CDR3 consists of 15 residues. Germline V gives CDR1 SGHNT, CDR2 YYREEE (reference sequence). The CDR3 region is CASSPSGGDNEILFF. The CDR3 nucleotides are TGTGCCAGCAGCCCCAGTGGGGGTGATAATGAAATACTGTTTTTT. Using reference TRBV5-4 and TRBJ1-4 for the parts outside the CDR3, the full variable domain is ETGVTQSPTHLIKTRGQQVTLRCSSQSGHNTVSWYQQALGQGPQFIFQYYREEENGRGNFPPRFSGLQFPNYSSELNVNALELDDSALYLCASSPSGGDNEILFFGSGTQLSVL.

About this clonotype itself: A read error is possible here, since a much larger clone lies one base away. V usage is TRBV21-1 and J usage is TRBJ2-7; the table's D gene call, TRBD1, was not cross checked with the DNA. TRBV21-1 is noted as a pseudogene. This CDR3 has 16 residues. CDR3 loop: CASSKTGGRGSFEQYF. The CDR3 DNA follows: TGTGCCAGCAGCAAAACAGGCGGGAGAGGGTCCTTCGAGCAGTACTTC.

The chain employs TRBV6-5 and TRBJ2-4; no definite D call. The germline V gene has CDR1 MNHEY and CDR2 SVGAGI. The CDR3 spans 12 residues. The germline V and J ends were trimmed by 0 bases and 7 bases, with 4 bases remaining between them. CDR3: CASSYSSNIQYF. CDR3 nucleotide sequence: TGTGCCAGCAGTTACTCCAGTAACATTCAGTACTTC.

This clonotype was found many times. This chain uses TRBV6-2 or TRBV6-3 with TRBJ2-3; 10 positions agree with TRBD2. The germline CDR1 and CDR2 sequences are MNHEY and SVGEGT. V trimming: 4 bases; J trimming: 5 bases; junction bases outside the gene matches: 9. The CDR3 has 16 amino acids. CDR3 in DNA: TGTGCCAGCAGTTTTATCGGGGCTAGCGGGAGAGATACGCAGTATTTT. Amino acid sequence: CASSFIGASGRDTQYF.